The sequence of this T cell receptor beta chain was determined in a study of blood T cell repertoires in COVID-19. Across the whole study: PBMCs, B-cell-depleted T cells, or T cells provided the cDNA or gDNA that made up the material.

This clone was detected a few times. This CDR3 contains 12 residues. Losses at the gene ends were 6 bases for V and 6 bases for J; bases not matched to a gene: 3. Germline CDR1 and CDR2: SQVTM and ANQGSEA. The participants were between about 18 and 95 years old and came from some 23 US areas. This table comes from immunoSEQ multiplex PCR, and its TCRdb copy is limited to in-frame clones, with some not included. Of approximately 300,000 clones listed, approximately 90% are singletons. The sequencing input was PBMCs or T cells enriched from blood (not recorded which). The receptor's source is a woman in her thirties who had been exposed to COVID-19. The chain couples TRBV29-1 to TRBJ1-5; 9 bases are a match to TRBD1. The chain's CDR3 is CSVGDRAQPQHF. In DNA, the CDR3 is TGCAGCGTCGGGGACAGGGCTCAGCCCCAGCATTTT.